The 31 T cell receptor beta chains in this list originate from one sample, sequenced in a study of shared clonotypes between healthy human individuals. The naive CD8 population came from CD45RO-negative cells selected for CCR7, without terminally differentiated effector memory CD45RA+ cells. Clones were read by immunoSEQ multiplex PCR, and TCRdb kept only the in-frame ones, dropping some. Altogether about 2.1 million clones are present, more than 85% being singletons, with the ten largest covering about 1.5%. Material: naive CD8+ T cells from PBMCs. The receptor source for this set is a man between 18 and 29 years old in good health. Some clones in this sample may be carry-over from other donors' samples.

The chain carries TRBV5-1 and TRBJ2-7; D is undetermined. This CDR3 is 17 amino acids long. The V end lost 0 bases, the J end lost 2 bases, and 18 bases lay between the germline ends. Per the germline V gene, CDR1 is SGHRS and CDR2 is YFSETQ. DNA of the CDR3: TGCGCCAGCAGCTTGGCCATGGTAGCAGTTACCCCCTACGAGCAGTACTTC. Translating gives CASSLAMVAVTPYEQYF.

The chain recombines TRBV4-1 with TRBJ1-1; 8 bases align to TRBD1. V shed 0 bases, J shed 8 bases, and the junction held 11 bases outside the gene matches. This CDR3 spans 16 amino acids. Germline V gene data show CDR1 as MGHRA and CDR2 as YSYEKL. The CDR3 DNA sequence: TGCGCCAGCAGCCAAGATCCCAGGGGGCGAGGATCAGAAGCTTTCTTT. Translation: CASSQDPRGRGSEAFF.

The chain couples TRBV11-2 to TRBJ1-2; 9 nucleotides agree with TRBD1. CDR1 and CDR2 (germline): SGHAT, FQNNGV. The CDR3 loop spans 19 amino acids. Trimming cost V 5 bases and J 6 bases; bases outside gene matches: 22. CDR3 sequence: CASSDQGTGGPSNFNGYTF. CDR3 coding DNA: TGTGCCAGCAGCGACCAAGGAACAGGGGGCCCTTCCAATTTTAATGGCTACACCTTC. Full variable domain (remainder filled in from reference TRBV11-2 and TRBJ1-2): EAGVAQSPRYKIIEKRQSVAFWCNPISGHATLYWYQQILGQGPKLLIQFQNNGVVDDSQLPKDRFSAERLKGVDSTLKIQPAKLEDSAVYLCASSDQGTGGPSNFNGYTFGSGTRLTVV.

Comment on this clone: Other nucleotide sequences in the sample specify the same CDR3. The genes are TRBV13 and TRBJ2-1, with a tentative D call TRBD1 (5 bases). CDR1 is PRHDT, CDR2 FYEKMQ, per germline (reference sequence). Trimming removed 6 bases from V and 0 bases from J, with 9 bases in between. The CDR3 extends over 14 amino acids. The CDR3 reads CASSPRDSYNEQFF. As DNA, the CDR3 is TGTGCCAGCAGTCCCAGGGACTCCTACAATGAGCAGTTCTTC.

This rearrangement joins TRBV29-1 to TRBJ2-3; 12 nucleotides line up with TRBD1. From germline, CDR1 is SQVTM and CDR2 ANQGSEA. This CDR3 has 15 residues. Trimming took 3 bases from V and 4 from J; bases not matched to a gene: 5. As DNA, the CDR3 is TGCAGCGTTGATACGGGGACAGGGGGCCCAGATACGCAGTATTTT. This encodes CSVDTGTGGPDTQYF.

The chain couples TRBV9 to TRBJ2-2; D tentatively fits TRBD1 or TRBD2 (5 bases each). V was cut by 0 bases and J by 9 bases, with 12 bases left in between. The CDR3 runs to 14 residues. Germline lookup yields CDR1 SGDLS and CDR2 YYNGEE. CDR3 nucleotides: TGTGCCAGCAGCGTAGCTGGGGGAGAGAGGGAGCTGTTTTTT. Its protein product is CASSVAGGERELFF.

This clone has just one count. The chain recombines TRBV7-9 with TRBJ1-4; TRBD1 matches 8 bases. Germline V gene sequence: CDR1 SEHNR, CDR2 FQNEAQ (reference sequence). V lost 5 bases and J lost 2; bases outside the gene matches: 4. There are 15 residues in the CDR3. The CDR3 loop is CASSPWTGTNEKLFF. The CDR3 DNA reads as TGTGCCAGCAGCCCATGGACAGGGACTAATGAAAAACTGTTTTTT.

The V and J genes are TRBV27 and TRBJ1-4, with a possible D match to TRBD1 (6 bases). There are 15 residues in the CDR3. V lost 5 bases and J lost 7, with 17 bases in between. Germline-derived CDR1 and CDR2 are MNHEY and SMNVEV (reference sequence). In nucleotides, the CDR3 is TGTGCCAGCAGTGTCCGGACAGCGGCCGGTGAAAAACTGTTTTTT. It translates to CASSVRTAAGEKLFF.

V is TRBV27 and J is TRBJ1-2, with 7 bases fitting TRBD1. The germline CDR1 and CDR2 sequences are MNHEY and SMNVEV (reference sequence). Trimming cost V 5 bases and J 6 bases; bases outside gene matches: 9. This CDR3 spans 14 amino acids. The CDR3 spells CASSPMTGYNGYTF. CDR3 nucleotide sequence: TGTGCCAGCAGTCCAATGACAGGGTATAATGGCTACACCTTC.

This clone was observed once. The chain has TRBV5-6 and TRBJ2-7, with D tentatively TRBD2 (6 bases). The V end was cut by 3 bases, the J end by 4 bases, with 23 bases between. The CDR3 contains 17 residues. The germline V gene encodes CDR1 SGHDT and CDR2 YYEEEE. The CDR3 spells CASSYGGGGAGVYEQYF. In DNA, the CDR3 is TGTGCCAGCAGCTATGGGGGTGGCGGAGCGGGCGTTTACGAGCAGTACTTC.

The chain has TRBV6-5 and TRBJ2-5; 10 bases line up with TRBD2. The CDR3 sequence is 15 residues long. Germline CDR1 MNHEY, CDR2 SVGAGI. Trimming took 2 bases from V and 4 from J; bases not matched to a gene: 4. CDR3 nucleotide sequence: TGTGCCAGCAGTTACGGGGGGACTAGCGTAGAGACCCAGTACTTC. This gives the protein CASSYGGTSVETQYF.

This clone occurred once. J is TRBJ2-3 and V is TRBV7-9, with D hard to call. From germline, CDR1 is SEHNR and CDR2 FQNEAQ (reference sequence). This CDR3 contains 13 residues. Trimming left V 0 bases short and J 4 bases short, with 5 bases between. CDR3 amino acids: CASSLAPPDTQYF. The CDR3 DNA sequence: TGTGCCAGCAGCTTAGCGCCCCCAGATACGCAGTATTTT.

This sequence joins TRBV7-2 and TRBJ2-7; possibly TRBD2 for D (5 bases). CDR1 is SGHTA, CDR2 FQGNSA, per germline. This CDR3 is 15 amino acids long. V lost 1 base, J lost 0 bases, and 10 bases lay in between. The CDR3 sequence is CASSLVSGVSYEQYF. CDR3 DNA sequence: TGTGCCAGCAGCTTAGTAAGCGGCGTCTCCTACGAGCAGTACTTC.

The V call is TRBV28, the J call TRBJ2-7; D not resolved. Looked up from germline, CDR1 is MDHEN and CDR2 is SYDVKM. The CDR3 length is 12 residues. Trimming shortened V by 4 bases and J by 6 bases, and 10 bases separated the two germline ends. The CDR3 region is CASSWAASEQYF. The DNA of the CDR3 is TGTGCCAGCAGTTGGGCGGCTTCCGAGCAGTACTTC.

The chain links TRBV30 to TRBJ1-6; a weak D match, TRBD1 (5 bases). Germline V gene sequence: CDR1 GTSNPN, CDR2 SVGIG (reference sequence). The CDR3 consists of 15 residues. V shed 3 bases and J shed 7 bases, with 16 bases lying between them. CDR3 sequence (DNA): TGTGCCTGGAGCCGCAGACTGGCAGGGAATTCACCCCTCCACTTT. Its protein is CAWSRRLAGNSPLHF.

The chain links TRBV29-1 to TRBJ1-5; TRBD1 matches at 9 bases. The junction had 5 bases not matched to a gene; V was cut back by 7 bases and J by 4 bases. Germline V gene lookup returns CDR1 SQVTM and CDR2 ANQGSEA. The CDR3 covers 13 residues. DNA of the CDR3: TGCAGCGCAGGGACAGGGACGAATCAGCCCCAGCATTTT. Translating gives CSAGTGTNQPQHF.

J is TRBJ2-7 and V is TRBV27; maybe TRBD2 (6 bases). CDR1 is MNHEY and CDR2 is SMNVEV in the germline V gene (reference sequence). The CDR3 runs to 14 residues. V was clipped by 9 bases and J by 6 bases, with 21 bases between them. The CDR3 spells CASETGPWGGEQYF. The CDR3 nucleotides read TGTGCCAGTGAGACCGGGCCTTGGGGAGGCGAGCAGTACTTC.

Remarks on this clone: Different DNA sequences within this sample yield the same CDR3. The chain employs TRBV7-9 and TRBJ1-1; TRBD1 aligns across 7 bases. Germline values: CDR1 SEHNR, CDR2 FQNEAQ (reference sequence). The ends lost 1 base at V and 7 bases at J; junction bases unmatched: 6. The CDR3 runs to 14 residues. In nucleotides, the CDR3 is TGTGCCAGCAGCTTAGGAGGGGCAGGGGGTGAAGCTTTCTTT. This sequence encodes CASSLGGAGGEAFF.

The chain has TRBV19 and TRBJ2-7, with a possible D match to TRBD1 (6 bases). The CDR3 has 15 residues. Germline CDR1 is LNHDA and CDR2 is SQIVND (reference sequence). V was cut by 3 bases and J by 0 bases, with 12 bases left in between. CDR3 sequence: CASSIERGYSYEQYF. CDR3 nucleotide sequence: TGTGCCAGTAGTATTGAGAGGGGGTACTCCTACGAGCAGTACTTC.

Regarding this clone: The same CDR3 also results from other DNA sequences found in this sample. The DNA of the CDR3 is TGTGCCAGCAGCAACCGGGACAGGGTCTACAATGAGCAGTTCTTC. It encodes CASSNRDRVYNEQFF. This chain uses TRBV7-9 with TRBJ2-1; 9 nucleotides align to TRBD1. The CDR3 consists of 15 residues. Germline values: CDR1 SEHNR, CDR2 FQNEAQ (reference sequence). V was clipped by 5 bases and J by 3 bases; unmatched bases: 5.

In this sample, this clone turned up once. The chain is built from TRBV4-2 and TRBJ1-1; 7 bases align to TRBD1. V lost 3 bases and J lost 6; bases outside the gene matches: 10. This CDR3 region has 15 residues. CDR1 is LGHNA, CDR2 YNFKEQ, per germline. The CDR3 nucleotides read TGTGCCAGCAGCCATCCCGGACAGGCGGCGGCTGAAGCTTTCTTT. Its translation: CASSHPGQAAAEAFF.

The CDR3 nucleotides read TGTGCCAGCAGTCCGGACAGGGTGAGTGGGGTAAATCAGCCCCAGCATTTT. It translates to CASSPDRVSGVNQPQHF. V usage is TRBV27 and J usage is TRBJ1-5; 8 bases are shared with TRBD1. This CDR3 has 17 residues. The germline CDR1 and CDR2 sequences are MNHEY and SMNVEV (reference sequence). V lost 5 bases, J lost 4 bases, and 13 bases stayed unmatched.

The DNA of the CDR3 is TGCGCCAGCAGCCCAGAAGGTGGCCTTCAGTACTTC. Amino acids: CASSPEGGLQYF. The chain carries TRBV5-1 and TRBJ2-4; no firm D call. Looked up from germline, CDR1 is SGHRS and CDR2 is YFSETQ. The length of the CDR3 is 12 residues. Trimming took 4 bases from V and 11 from J, leaving 13 bases between them.

V usage is TRBV10-2 and J usage is TRBJ2-5; TRBD2 agrees at 7 bases. CDR1 and CDR2 (germline): WSHSY, SAAADI. Unmatched junction bases numbered 13, after V lost 2 bases and J lost 4 bases. CDR3 size: 17 residues. CDR3: CASSEAGAGDLGETQYF. The CDR3 DNA sequence: TGCGCCAGCAGTGAGGCGGGTGCGGGAGATTTGGGAGAGACCCAGTACTTC.

The rearrangement links TRBV6-5 to TRBJ1-1; possibly TRBD1 for D (6 bases). CDR3 length equals 12 residues. V was cut by 5 bases and J by 3 bases, with 7 bases left in between. Germline-derived CDR1 and CDR2 are MNHEY and SVGAGI. As DNA, the CDR3 is TGTGCCAGCAGTCCAGGGGACACTGAAGCTTTCTTT. Residues: CASSPGDTEAFF.

This clone was counted only a few times. The chain recombines TRBV10-1 with TRBJ2-7; tentative D call: TRBD2 (6 bases). V shed 2 bases and J shed 7 bases, with 12 bases lying between them. Germline V gene lookup returns CDR1 WNHNN and CDR2 SYGVQD (reference sequence). CDR3 length: 13 residues. The CDR3 bases are TGCGCCAGCAGTGAGGGGACTCCCACGGAGCAGTACTTC. Its translation: CASSEGTPTEQYF.

This clone has a handful of counts. The chain links TRBV27 to TRBJ1-5; no clear D gene. The CDR3 has 13 amino acids. Germline-derived CDR1 and CDR2 are MNHEY and SMNVEV (reference sequence). The V end lost 5 bases, the J end lost 9 bases, and 14 bases lay between the germline ends. The CDR3 region is CASSPSSPGPQHF. In DNA, the CDR3 is TGTGCCAGCAGTCCCAGTAGTCCTGGGCCCCAGCATTTT.

The V and J genes are TRBV5-1 and TRBJ2-1; no firm D call. The CDR3 loop spans 17 amino acids. V shed 0 bases and J shed 1 base, with 14 bases lying between them. The V gene's germline CDR1 is SGHRS and CDR2 YFSETQ. Written as DNA, the CDR3 is TGCGCCAGCAGCTTGGAGGAGACGTCGGTATCCTACAATGAGCAGTTCTTC. Encoded protein: CASSLEETSVSYNEQFF.

This clone was seen a single time. This chain joins TRBV11-2 and TRBJ2-7; D is unclear. The V end lost 4 bases, the J end lost 0 bases, and 13 bases lay between the germline ends. The CDR3 runs to 15 residues. The germline V gene encodes CDR1 SGHAT and CDR2 FQNNGV. In DNA form, the CDR3 reads TGTGCCAGCAGCTCAGAAATTCAAAGCTCCTACGAGCAGTACTTC. Translation gives CASSSEIQSSYEQYF.

This chain links TRBV10-3 with TRBJ1-1; the D gene is possibly TRBD1 (6 bases). Trimming removed 4 bases at V and 8 bases at J, with 17 bases between. The CDR3 is made up of 14 amino acids. Per germline, CDR1 ENHRY and CDR2 SYGVKD. CDR3 DNA sequence: TGTGCCATCAGTGGCACCGGGACAAATTGGGAAGCTTTCTTT. Protein sequence: CAISGTGTNWEAFF.

This clone came up once. Sequence at one end of the junction differs from germline and may be a read error. This chain joins TRBV2 and TRBJ2-1, with TRBD2 identical over 7 bases. This CDR3 contains 18 residues. Germline values: CDR1 SNHLY, CDR2 FYNNEI. CDR3 DNA: TGTGCCAGCAGTGGGCGTTTTGCGGGAGATCCCTCGGCTTTTATTGTTATCTTC. This translates into CASSGRFAGDPSAFIVIF.